Here is one TCR beta chain with its context. Antigen: not known. This record comes from a study of a mutant IDH1 vaccine in newly diagnosed glioma. Study context: The earlier regimen, radiotherapy, temozolomide, or both, was most often both.

As for time point: week 23, last vaccination. A 20-mer mutant IDH1 peptide at 300 ug was injected subcutaneously with topical imiquimod. Libraries were prepared by immunoSEQ multiplex PCR; TCRdb keeps only in-frame clonotypes and omits some of them. The data contain approximately 35,000 clones, 70% to 90% of them seen just once; the ten biggest clones take up 2% to 3%. Trimming cost V 5 bases and J 7 bases, with 12 bases left between them. In germline, CDR1 is MNHNS, CDR2 SASEGT. This CDR3 contains 14 residues. The V call is TRBV6-1, the J call TRBJ1-6; perhaps TRBD1 as D (5 bases). Sequencing was performed on PBMCs, taken from a glioma patient whose treatment included an IDH1 peptide vaccine. The clonotype originates from a middle-aged man with glioma. CDR3: CASSSGTDNSPLHF. CDR3 nucleotide sequence: TGTGCCAGCAGTTCCGGGACGGACAATTCACCCCTCCACTTT.